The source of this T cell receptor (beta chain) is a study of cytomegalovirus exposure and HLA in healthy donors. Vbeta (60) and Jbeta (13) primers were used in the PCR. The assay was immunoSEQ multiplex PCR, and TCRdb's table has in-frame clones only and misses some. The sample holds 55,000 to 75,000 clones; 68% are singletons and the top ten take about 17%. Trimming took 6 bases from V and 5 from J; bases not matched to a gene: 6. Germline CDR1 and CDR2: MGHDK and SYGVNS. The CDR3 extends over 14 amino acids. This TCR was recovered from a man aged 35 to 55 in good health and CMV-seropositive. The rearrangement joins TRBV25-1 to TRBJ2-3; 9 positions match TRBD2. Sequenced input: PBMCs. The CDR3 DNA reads TGTGCCAGCAGCGGACTAGCGACGCAAGATACGCAGTATTTT. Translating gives CASSGLATQDTQYF.